The T cell receptor beta chain described here comes from a study of cytomegalovirus exposure and HLA in healthy donors. Study-level findings and limits: Presence/absence analysis assumed near-uniform sequencing depth across donors.

Germline V lookup: CDR1 MNHEY, CDR2 SMNVEV (reference sequence). Trimming took 3 bases from V and 6 from J, leaving 15 bases between them. CDR3 length: 14 residues. This clone was seen only a few times. Its antigen is undetermined. PCR used 60 Vbeta primers and 13 Jbeta primers. The authors' processing: It was a later analysis that counted about 80 million unique TCR beta chains, of which around 11 million were shared. TCRdb's copy holds only in-frame clones and misses some; the assay was immunoSEQ multiplex PCR. That table is the source of V, J and clone size, and D and trimming were worked out from the DNA. In the table there are some 120,000 clones, about 10% of which are singletons.

This TCR derives from a woman younger than 35 in good health and CMV-seropositive. The chain combines TRBV27 with TRBJ2-7; no reliable D call. The source material was PBMCs. CDR3 in amino acids: CASSFLGVGFEQYF. In nucleotides, the CDR3 is TGTGCCAGCAGTTTTCTCGGAGTTGGGTTCGAGCAGTACTTC.